This passage covers 24 T cell receptor beta chains from one sample sequenced in a study of vaccination effects on CD4 cells after COVID-19. Antigen-specific CD4+ T cells were first expanded with viral peptide pools by the ViraFEST assay and only then sequenced. Having been cultured for roughly 10 days, the cells underwent CD4+ T cell isolation. The infection with SARS-CoV-2 (confirmed by PCR) occurred in this person between March and December 2020. Antigens for these TCRs are unknown. Profiling relied on immunoSEQ multiplex PCR, and the TCRdb table lists in-frame clones only, not all of them. The profile shows around 37,000 clones, around 75% of them singletons. The sequenced sample was CD4+ T cells from PBMCs cultured with a peptide pool, obtained before COVID-19 vaccination. These receptor sequences come from a human donor who had a prior SARS-CoV-2 infection.

V gene TRBV1 combines with J gene TRBJ2-6. TRBV1 represents a pseudogene. The CDR3 covers 17 residues. The CDR3 loop is CTSSSGGLCTRANVLTF. In DNA form, the CDR3 reads TGCACCAGCAGCAGTGGGGGTTTGTGCACACGGGCCAACGTCCTGACTTTC.

V gene TRBV15 combines with J gene TRBJ2-5, with no clear D. Germline V gene sequence: CDR1 LNHNV, CDR2 YYDKDF (reference sequence). This CDR3 comprises 15 residues. Trimming shortened V by 0 bases and J by 2 bases, and 10 bases separated the two germline ends. The CDR3 DNA reads as TGTGCCACCAGCAGAGATTCGCAACAACAAGAGACCCAGTACTTC. Its protein product is CATSRDSQQQETQYF.

This clone was seen a handful of times. The chain's CDR3 is CASSPGQREYEQYF. DNA of the CDR3: TGTGCCAGCAGTCCGGGACAGCGCGAATACGAGCAGTACTTC. The chain employs TRBV6-4 and TRBJ2-7; TRBD1 matches 7 bases. V shed 5 bases, J shed 4 bases, and the junction held 8 bases outside the gene matches. The CDR3 loop spans 14 amino acids. CDR1 MRHNA and CDR2 SNTAGT come from the germline V gene.

The rearrangement links TRBV10-3 to TRBJ2-6; the D call may be TRBD1 or TRBD2 (5 bases each). V lost 6 bases to trimming and J lost 2 bases, with 11 bases between them. Germline-derived CDR1 and CDR2 are ENHRY and SYGVKD. This CDR3 contains 15 residues. CDR3 protein: CAIRDGTAGANVLTF. Here the CDR3 DNA reads TGTGCCATCAGGGACGGGACGGCTGGGGCCAACGTCCTGACTTTC.

This clone was seen a few times. The chain is built from TRBV6-1 and TRBJ2-1, with D uncertain. Germline loops: CDR1 MNHNS, CDR2 SASEGT. This CDR3 is built from 14 residues. V shed 3 bases and J shed 9 bases, with 15 bases lying between them. The CDR3 DNA follows: TGTGCCAGCAGTGAGTTCTATCGTCGTGGTGAGCAGTTCTTC. Translation gives CASSEFYRRGEQFF.

The rearrangement links TRBV6-5 to TRBJ1-6; possibly TRBD1 for D (5 bases). Looked up from germline, CDR1 is MNHEY and CDR2 is SVGAGI. The CDR3 contains 15 residues. The V end lost 6 bases, the J end lost 10 bases, and 19 bases lay between the germline ends. This CDR3 is CASSDRGAVNSPLHF. The CDR3 DNA follows: TGTGCCAGCAGCGACCGAGGGGCAGTCAACTCACCCCTCCACTTT.

V gene TRBV18 combines with J gene TRBJ2-5, with 8 bases lining up with TRBD2. V shed 1 base, J shed 2 bases, and the junction held 12 bases outside the gene matches. The CDR3 has 18 amino acids. Germline CDR1 KGHSH, CDR2 LQKENI. As DNA, the CDR3 is TGTGCCAGCTCACCACGGGGGACGGGAGGGATCAATCAAGAGACCCAGTACTTC. It is translated as CASSPRGTGGINQETQYF.

CDR3 region: CASSPRGASTSGRSFSYNEQFF. The CDR3 DNA is TGTGCCAGCAGCCCCCGAGGGGCATCGACTAGCGGGAGAAGTTTTTCCTACAATGAGCAGTTCTTC. J is TRBJ2-1 and V is TRBV7-3, with 12 bases that match TRBD2. Germline assignment: CDR1 SGHTA and CDR2 FQGTGA. CDR3 length: 22 residues. V lost 5 bases, J lost 1 base, and 21 bases stayed unmatched.

The chain couples TRBV30 to TRBJ1-2; D is uncertain. There are 18 residues in the CDR3. Germline V gives CDR1 GTSNPN, CDR2 SVGIG (reference sequence). V was trimmed by 0 bases and J by 8 bases, leaving 28 bases between them. CDR3 nucleotides: TGTGCCTGGAGTGTAGGGCAACAGCGGGCTATTTCCTCCGTGGGCTACACCTTC. Protein product: CAWSVGQQRAISSVGYTF.

This chain links TRBV4-1 with TRBJ1-2; 7 bases align to TRBD1. V gave up 0 bases and J gave up 4 bases; unmatched junction bases: 8. Germline V gene data show CDR1 as MGHRA and CDR2 as YSYEKL. The CDR3 consists of 16 residues. Here the CDR3 DNA reads TGCGCCAGCAGCCAAGATGGCAGGGGGGAAGGCTATGGCTACACCTTC. As protein: CASSQDGRGEGYGYTF.

The genes are TRBV5-1 and TRBJ2-3; D may be TRBD2 (6 bases). Trimming removed 5 bases at V and 5 bases at J, with 15 bases between. Germline CDR1 and CDR2: SGHRS and YFSETQ. The CDR3 is 14 amino acids. The CDR3 reads CASSAWQRVDTQYF. Here the CDR3 DNA reads TGCGCCAGCAGTGCGTGGCAGCGGGTAGATACGCAGTATTTT. The entire variable domain, with the rest obtained from reference TRBV5-1 and TRBJ2-3, is as follows: KAGVTQTPRYLIKTRGQQVTLSCSPISGHRSVSWYQQTPGQGLQFLFEYFSETQRNKGNFPGRFSGRQFSNSRSEMNVSTLELGDSALYLCASSAWQRVDTQYFGPGTRLTVL.

This clone is a singleton in its sample. This chain uses TRBV15 with TRBJ1-4, with no clear D. The CDR3 is 16 residues long. Looked up from germline, CDR1 is LNHNV and CDR2 is YYDKDF (reference sequence). V was cut by 7 bases and J by 0 bases, with 15 bases left in between. The CDR3 region is CATNPGRVATNEKLFF. The CDR3, as DNA: TGTGCCACCAATCCCGGGAGGGTTGCAACTAATGAAAAACTGTTTTTT.

The chain couples TRBV5-4 to TRBJ2-5; a weak D match, TRBD1 (6 bases). The CDR3 consists of 13 residues. V was cut by 1 base and J by 4 bases, with 8 bases left in between. Germline V gene sequence: CDR1 SGHNT, CDR2 YYREEE (reference sequence). CDR3 residues: CASSLSGAETQYF. CDR3 sequence (DNA): TGTGCCAGCAGCTTGTCAGGGGCAGAGACCCAGTACTTC.

The chain recombines TRBV6-1 with TRBJ2-7; 10 bases line up with TRBD1. CDR3 length: 16 amino acids. V was pared by 2 bases and J by 4 bases, with 8 bases of the junction left unmatched. The germline gives CDR1 MNHNS, CDR2 SASEGT. CDR3 sequence reads: CASSEQTPGQGYEQYF. As DNA, the CDR3 is TGTGCCAGCAGTGAACAGACTCCGGGACAGGGGTACGAGCAGTACTTC.

The chain is built from TRBV30 and TRBJ1-6; 7 nucleotides align to TRBD1. CDR1 and CDR2 from the germline V gene are GTSNPN and SVGIG (reference sequence). The CDR3 contains 13 residues. The V gene end was trimmed by 4 bases and the J gene end by 8 bases; junction bases not matched to a gene: 5. CDR3 in DNA: TGTGCCTGGAATCGGGACAGTTATTCACCCCTCCACTTT. Protein: CAWNRDSYSPLHF.

The genes are TRBV7-2 and TRBJ1-5; D gene unclear. The CDR3 runs 14 residues. V was clipped by 5 bases and J by 9 bases, with 17 bases between them. Germline values: CDR1 SGHTA, CDR2 FQGNSA. The chain's CDR3 is CASSETRLDVPQHF. The CDR3, as DNA: TGTGCCAGCAGCGAGACGAGGTTGGACGTGCCCCAGCATTTT.

The rearrangement uses TRBV5-6 and TRBJ2-5; D ambiguous. Germline V gives CDR1 SGHDT, CDR2 YYEEEE. V gave up 1 base and J gave up 4 bases, with 5 bases separating them. This CDR3 spans 12 amino acids. CDR3 amino acids: CASSLYLETQYF. In DNA form, the CDR3 reads TGTGCCAGCAGCTTGTACTTAGAGACCCAGTACTTC.

The V and J genes are TRBV12-3 or TRBV12-4 and TRBJ1-2; D uncertain. Trimming shortened V by 3 bases and J by 2 bases, and 7 bases separated the two germline ends. There are 13 residues in the CDR3. The CDR3 spells CASSLDLNYGYTF. The CDR3 nucleotides are TGTGCCAGCAGTTTGGACCTAAACTATGGCTACACCTTC.

The gene calls are TRBV3-1 (or the pseudogene TRBV3-2) and TRBJ1-2, with 11 bases identical to TRBD1. Germline trimming cut 4 bases from V and 6 bases from J; bases unmatched to any gene: 7. The CDR3 totals 15 residues. Looked up from germline, CDR1 is LGHDT and CDR2 is YNNKEL (reference sequence). In DNA form, the CDR3 reads TGTGCCAGCAGCCGCTCCGGGACAGGGGGGAATGGCTACACCTTC. This translates into CASSRSGTGGNGYTF.

This clone appeared a few times. The J gene is TRBJ2-7, the V gene TRBV4-1; TRBD2 agrees at 11 bases. V was clipped by 1 base and J by 2 bases; unmatched bases: 7. The CDR3 sequence is 17 residues long. Germline loops: CDR1 MGHRA, CDR2 YSYEKL. CDR3 bases: TGCGCCAGCAGCCAAGCTCCCGGACTAGCGGGCCCCTACGAGCAGTACTTC. This encodes CASSQAPGLAGPYEQYF.

The DNA of the CDR3 is TGCGCCAGCAGCCAAGAGCAGACGGACAGATCGACCTACAATGAGCAGTTCTTC. Translation: CASSQEQTDRSTYNEQFF. V is TRBV4-3 and J is TRBJ2-1; maybe TRBD1 (6 bases). The CDR3 has 18 residues. V dropped 0 bases and J dropped 2 bases, with 17 bases sitting between them. The germline V gene encodes CDR1 LGHNA and CDR2 YSLEER.

The chain recombines TRBV6-6 with TRBJ2-2; tentatively, D is TRBD2 (6 bases). Germline-derived CDR1 and CDR2 are MNHNY and SVGAGI (reference sequence). V lost 10 bases, J lost 5 bases, and 17 bases lay in between. The CDR3 runs 14 residues. CDR3 nucleotides: TGTGCCACCCAGGACTACCCGACGACCGGGGAGCTGTTTTTT. Amino acid sequence: CATQDYPTTGELFF.

V and J are TRBV7-8 and TRBJ1-5; D is uncertain. CDR3 length: 15 residues. Looked up from germline, CDR1 is SGHVS and CDR2 is FQNEAQ. V was clipped by 1 base and J by 5 bases, with 12 bases between them. This CDR3 is CASSLDLGGYQPQHF. The DNA of the CDR3 is TGTGCCAGCAGCTTAGACCTGGGAGGATATCAGCCCCAGCATTTT. The full variable domain, in which reference TRBV7-8 and TRBJ1-5 provide the parts outside the CDR3, is GAGVSQSPRYKVAKRGQDVALRCDPISGHVSLFWYQQALGQGPEFLTYFQNEAQLDKSGLPSDRFFAERPEGSVSTLKIQRTQQEDSAVYLCASSLDLGGYQPQHFGDGTRLSIL.

A word on this clone: A junction boundary mismatches the germline segment, possibly from a read error. CDR3 in DNA: TGCGCCAGCAGTTTGGGACAGGGAGGGCCCTCTTACAATGAGCAGTTCTTC. Amino acid sequence: CASSLGQGGPSYNEQFF. V and J are TRBV5-1 and TRBJ2-1; 9 nucleotides align to TRBD1. CDR3 length: 17 residues. Looked up from germline, CDR1 is SGHRS and CDR2 is YFSETQ. The variable domain in full, with the rest retrieved from reference TRBV5-1 and TRBJ2-1, is KAGVTQTPRYLIKTRGQQVTLSCSPISGHRSVSWYQQTPGQGLQFLFEYFSETQRNKGNFPGRFSGRQFSNSRSEMNVSTLELGDSALYLCASSLGQGGPSYNEQFFGPGTRLTVL.